The 6 T cell receptor beta chains presented below share a single source sample, sequenced in a study of blood T cell repertoires in COVID-19. Sequencing used immunoSEQ multiplex PCR; TCRdb keeps in-frame clones, though not all of them. The sample yields approximately 98,000 clones, 70% to 90% seen once. The sample taken for sequencing was peripheral blood. Receptors originate from a man aged 55 to 70 with acute or convalescent COVID-19.

This clone was recorded a few times. The chain employs TRBV28 and TRBJ2-5, with no clear D. The V and J ends lost 3 bases and 0 bases respectively, with 14 bases between them. The CDR3 runs to 16 residues. Germline CDR1 MDHEN, CDR2 SYDVKM. The CDR3 coding sequence is TGTGCCAGCAGTTTTTCCACTGAATTGTACCAAGAGACCCAGTACTTC. This gives the protein CASSFSTELYQETQYF.

The chain uses TRBV10-1 and TRBJ2-7; TRBD2 is a possible D gene (5 bases). V was shortened by 2 bases and J by 12 bases, with 20 bases between the two germline ends. The CDR3 totals 14 residues. The germline V gene has CDR1 WNHNN and CDR2 SYGVQD (reference sequence). The CDR3 spells CASSERDTWGEAYF. For the CDR3, the DNA is TGCGCCAGCAGTGAGCGGGATACCTGGGGAGAGGCGTACTTC.

This clone was detected a few times. V is TRBV7-2 and J is TRBJ2-3; 10 bases line up with TRBD1. This CDR3 contains 15 residues. V lost 5 bases and J lost 1; bases outside the gene matches: 3. CDR1 and CDR2 from the germline V gene are SGHTA and FQGNSA. As DNA, the CDR3 is TGTGCCAGCAGCATCGGGACAGGGGGCACAGATACGCAGTATTTT. Its protein is CASSIGTGGTDTQYF.

This clone has a handful of counts. The chain carries TRBV6-5 and TRBJ1-1; the match to TRBD1 covers 7 bases. V lost 6 bases, J lost 1 base, and 2 bases stayed unmatched. Germline V gene sequence: CDR1 MNHEY, CDR2 SVGAGI. This CDR3 spans 13 amino acids. CDR3 region: CASSHRGNTEAFF. CDR3 DNA sequence: TGTGCCAGCAGCCACAGGGGGAACACTGAAGCTTTCTTT.

The V and J genes are TRBV5-5 and TRBJ2-3, with D possibly matching TRBD1 (6 bases). The CDR3 is made up of 17 amino acids. The ends were cut back, 4 bases at V and 0 bases at J, with 18 bases in the middle. Germline CDR1 and CDR2: SGHKS and YYEKEE (reference sequence). This CDR3 reads CASSPGKGGESTDTQYF. Written as DNA, the CDR3 is TGTGCCAGCAGCCCCGGCAAAGGGGGAGAAAGCACAGATACGCAGTATTTT.

The DNA for the CDR3 is TGTGCCAGCAGCTTATCTGACAGGCGGGAGACCCAGTACTTC. Encoded protein: CASSLSDRRETQYF. This chain links TRBV7-2 with TRBJ2-5; D might be TRBD1 (6 bases). The CDR3 runs 14 residues. Deletions cut 2 bases from V and 5 bases from J, with 12 bases between. Germline V lookup: CDR1 SGHTA, CDR2 FQGNSA.